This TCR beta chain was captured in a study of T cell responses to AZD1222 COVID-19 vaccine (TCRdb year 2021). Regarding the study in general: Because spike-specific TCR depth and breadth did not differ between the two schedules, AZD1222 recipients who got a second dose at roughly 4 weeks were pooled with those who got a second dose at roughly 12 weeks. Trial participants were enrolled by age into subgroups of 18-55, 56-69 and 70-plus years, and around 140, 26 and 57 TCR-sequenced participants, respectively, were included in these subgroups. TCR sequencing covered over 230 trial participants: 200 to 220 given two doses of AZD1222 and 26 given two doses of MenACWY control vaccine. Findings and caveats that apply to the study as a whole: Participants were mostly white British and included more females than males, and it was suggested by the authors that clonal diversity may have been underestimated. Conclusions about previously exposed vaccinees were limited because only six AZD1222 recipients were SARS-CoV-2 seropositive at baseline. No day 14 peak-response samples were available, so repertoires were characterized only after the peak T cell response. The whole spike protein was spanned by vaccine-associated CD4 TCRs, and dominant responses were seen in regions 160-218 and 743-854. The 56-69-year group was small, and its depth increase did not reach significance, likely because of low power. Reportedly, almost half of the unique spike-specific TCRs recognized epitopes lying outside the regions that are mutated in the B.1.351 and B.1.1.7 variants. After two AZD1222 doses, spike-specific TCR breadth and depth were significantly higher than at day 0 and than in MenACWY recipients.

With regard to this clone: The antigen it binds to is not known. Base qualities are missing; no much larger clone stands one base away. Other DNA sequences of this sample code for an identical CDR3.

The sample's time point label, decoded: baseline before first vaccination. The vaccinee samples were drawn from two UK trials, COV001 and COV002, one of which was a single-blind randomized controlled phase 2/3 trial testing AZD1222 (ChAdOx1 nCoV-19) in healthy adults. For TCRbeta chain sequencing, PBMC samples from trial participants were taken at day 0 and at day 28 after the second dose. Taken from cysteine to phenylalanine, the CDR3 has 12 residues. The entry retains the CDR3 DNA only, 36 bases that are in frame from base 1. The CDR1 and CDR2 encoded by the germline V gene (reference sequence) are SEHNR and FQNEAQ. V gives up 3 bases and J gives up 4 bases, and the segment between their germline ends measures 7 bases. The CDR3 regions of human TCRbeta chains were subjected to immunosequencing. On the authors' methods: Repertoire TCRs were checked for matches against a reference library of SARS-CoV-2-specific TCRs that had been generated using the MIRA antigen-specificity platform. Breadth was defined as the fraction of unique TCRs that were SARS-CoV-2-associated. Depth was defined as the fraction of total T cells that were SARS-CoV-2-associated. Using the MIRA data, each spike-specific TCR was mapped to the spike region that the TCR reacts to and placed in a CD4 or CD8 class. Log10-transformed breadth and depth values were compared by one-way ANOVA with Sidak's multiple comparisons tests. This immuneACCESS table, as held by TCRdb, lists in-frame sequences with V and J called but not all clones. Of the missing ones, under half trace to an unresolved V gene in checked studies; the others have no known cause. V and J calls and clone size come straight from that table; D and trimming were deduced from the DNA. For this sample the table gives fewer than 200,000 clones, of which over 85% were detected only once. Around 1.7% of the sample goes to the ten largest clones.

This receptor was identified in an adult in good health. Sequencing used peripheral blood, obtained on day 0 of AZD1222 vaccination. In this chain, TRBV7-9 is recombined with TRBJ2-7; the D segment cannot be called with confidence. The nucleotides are TGTGCCAGCAGCTTCTCCCGTTACGAGCAGTACTTC. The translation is CASSFSRYEQYF.